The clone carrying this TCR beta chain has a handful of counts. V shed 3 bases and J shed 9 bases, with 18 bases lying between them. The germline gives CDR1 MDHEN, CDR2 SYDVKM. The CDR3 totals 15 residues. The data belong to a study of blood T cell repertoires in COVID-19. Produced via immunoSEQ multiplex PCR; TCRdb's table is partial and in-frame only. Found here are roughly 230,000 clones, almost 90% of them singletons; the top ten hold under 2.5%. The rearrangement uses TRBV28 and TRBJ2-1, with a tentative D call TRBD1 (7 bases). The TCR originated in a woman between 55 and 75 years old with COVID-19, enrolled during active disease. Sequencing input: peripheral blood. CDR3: CASSFADREAGEQFF. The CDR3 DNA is TGTGCCAGCAGTTTTGCTGACAGGGAGGCGGGTGAGCAGTTCTTC.